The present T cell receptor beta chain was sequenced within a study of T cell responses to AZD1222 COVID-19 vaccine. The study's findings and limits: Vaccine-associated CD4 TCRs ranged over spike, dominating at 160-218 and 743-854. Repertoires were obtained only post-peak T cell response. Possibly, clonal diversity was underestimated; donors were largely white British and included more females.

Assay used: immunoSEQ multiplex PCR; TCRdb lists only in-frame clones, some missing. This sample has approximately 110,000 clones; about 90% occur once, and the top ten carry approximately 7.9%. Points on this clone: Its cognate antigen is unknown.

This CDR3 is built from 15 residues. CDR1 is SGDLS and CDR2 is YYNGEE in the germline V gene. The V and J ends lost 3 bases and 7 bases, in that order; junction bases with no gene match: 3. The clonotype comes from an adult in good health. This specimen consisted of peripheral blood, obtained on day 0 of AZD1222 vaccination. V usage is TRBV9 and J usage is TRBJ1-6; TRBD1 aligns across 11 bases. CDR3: CASSAGQGANSPLHF. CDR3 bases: TGTGCCAGCAGCGCAGGACAGGGGGCGAATTCACCCCTCCACTTT.